This T cell receptor (beta chain) came from a study of cytomegalovirus exposure and HLA in healthy donors. Trimming removed 4 bases from V and 1 base from J, with 15 bases in between. The CDR3 covers 15 residues. Germline CDR1 SGHRS, CDR2 YFSETQ. The PCR had 60 Vbeta and 13 Jbeta primers. Libraries were prepared by immunoSEQ multiplex PCR; TCRdb keeps only in-frame clonotypes and omits some of them. The repertoire holds under 100,000 clones, roughly 79% seen once, with 5.5% to 7% in the top ten. The clonotype comes from a man aged 18 to 29 in good health and CMV-seropositive. The chain joins TRBV5-1 to TRBJ2-7; tentatively, D is TRBD1 (6 bases). The specimen sequenced was PBMCs. CDR3 amino acids: CASSLSVGQSYEQYF. In DNA, the CDR3 is TGCGCCAGCAGCCTGTCCGTGGGACAATCCTACGAGCAGTACTTC.